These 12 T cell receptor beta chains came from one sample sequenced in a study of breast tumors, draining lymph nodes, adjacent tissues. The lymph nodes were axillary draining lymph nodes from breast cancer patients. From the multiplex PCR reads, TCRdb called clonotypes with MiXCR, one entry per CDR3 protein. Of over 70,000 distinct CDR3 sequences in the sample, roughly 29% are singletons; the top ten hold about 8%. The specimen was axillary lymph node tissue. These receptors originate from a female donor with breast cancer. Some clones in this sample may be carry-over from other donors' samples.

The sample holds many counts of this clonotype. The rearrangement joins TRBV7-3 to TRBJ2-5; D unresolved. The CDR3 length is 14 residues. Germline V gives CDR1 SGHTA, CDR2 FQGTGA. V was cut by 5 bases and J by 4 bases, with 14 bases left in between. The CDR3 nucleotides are TGTGCCAGCAGCCTTTCTGGCGTGGCAGAGACCCAGTACTTC. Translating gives CASSLSGVAETQYF.

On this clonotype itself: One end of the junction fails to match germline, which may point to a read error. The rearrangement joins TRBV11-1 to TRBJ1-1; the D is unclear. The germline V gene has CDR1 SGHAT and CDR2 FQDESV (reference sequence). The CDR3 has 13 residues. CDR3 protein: CASSLEMNTGAFF. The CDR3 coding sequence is TGTGCCAGCAGCTTAGAAATGAACACTGGAGCTTTCTTT. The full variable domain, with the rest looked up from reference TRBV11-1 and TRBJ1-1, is EAEVAQSPRYKITEKSQAVAFWCDPISGHATLYWYRQILGQGPELLVQFQDESVVDDSQLPKDRFSAERLKGVDSTLKIQPAELGDSAMYLCASSLEMNTGAFFGQGTRLTVV.

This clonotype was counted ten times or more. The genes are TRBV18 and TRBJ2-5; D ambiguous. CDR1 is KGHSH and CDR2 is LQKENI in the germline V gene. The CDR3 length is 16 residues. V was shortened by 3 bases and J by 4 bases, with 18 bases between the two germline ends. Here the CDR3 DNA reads TGTGCCAGCTCACCGGAGTACAGACAAAACGGAGAGACCCAGTACTTC. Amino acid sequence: CASSPEYRQNGETQYF.

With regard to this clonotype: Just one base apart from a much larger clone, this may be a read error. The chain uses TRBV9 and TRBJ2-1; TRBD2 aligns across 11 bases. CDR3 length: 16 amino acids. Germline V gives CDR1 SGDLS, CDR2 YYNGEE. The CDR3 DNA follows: TGTGCCAGCAGTCCTCTAGCGGGAGGTTCCTACAGTGAGCAGTTCTTC. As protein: CASSPLAGGSYSEQFF. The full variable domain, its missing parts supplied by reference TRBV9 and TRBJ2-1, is DSGVTQTPKHLITATGQRVTLRCSPRSGDLSVYWYQQSLDQGLQFLIQYYNGEERAKGNILERFSAQQFPDLHSELNLSSLELGDSALYFCASSPLAGGSYSEQFFGPGTRLTVL.

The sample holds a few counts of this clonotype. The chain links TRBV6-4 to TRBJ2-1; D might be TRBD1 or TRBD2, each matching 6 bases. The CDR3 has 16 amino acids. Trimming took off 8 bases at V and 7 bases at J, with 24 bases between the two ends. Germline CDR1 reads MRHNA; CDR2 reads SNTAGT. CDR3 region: CASGSQPDSGANEQFF. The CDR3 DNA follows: TGTGCCAGCGGGAGCCAACCCGACTCGGGGGCAAATGAGCAGTTCTTC.

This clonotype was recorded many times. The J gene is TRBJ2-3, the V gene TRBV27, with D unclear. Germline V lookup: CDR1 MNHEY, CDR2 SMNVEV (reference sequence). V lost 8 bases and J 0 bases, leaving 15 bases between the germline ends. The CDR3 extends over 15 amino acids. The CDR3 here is CASAWAGASTDTQYF. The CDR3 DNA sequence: TGTGCCAGCGCTTGGGCCGGAGCTAGCACAGATACGCAGTATTTT.

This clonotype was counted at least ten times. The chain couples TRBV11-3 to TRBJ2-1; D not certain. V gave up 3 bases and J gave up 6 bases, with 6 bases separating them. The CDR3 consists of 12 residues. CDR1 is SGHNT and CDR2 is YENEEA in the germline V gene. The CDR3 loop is CASSLVLNEQFF. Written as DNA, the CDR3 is TGTGCCAGCAGCTTGGTACTCAATGAGCAGTTCTTC. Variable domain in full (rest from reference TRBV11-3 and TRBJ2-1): EAGVVQSPRYKIIEKKQPVAFWCNPISGHNTLYWYLQNLGQGPELLIRYENEEAVDDSQLPKDRFSAERLKGVDSTLKIQPAELGDSAVYLCASSLVLNEQFFGPGTRLTVL.

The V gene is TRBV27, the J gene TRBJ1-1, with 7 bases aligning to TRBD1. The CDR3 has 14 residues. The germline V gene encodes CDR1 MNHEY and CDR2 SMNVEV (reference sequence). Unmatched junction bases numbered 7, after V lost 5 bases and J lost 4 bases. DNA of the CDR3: TGTGCCAGCAGTATTAACAGGGGATCCACTGAAGCTTTCTTT. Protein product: CASSINRGSTEAFF.

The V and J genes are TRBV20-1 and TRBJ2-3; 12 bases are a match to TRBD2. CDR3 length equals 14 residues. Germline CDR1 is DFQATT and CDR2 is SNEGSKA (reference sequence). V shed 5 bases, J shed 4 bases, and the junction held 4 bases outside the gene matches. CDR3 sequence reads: CSARTSGVSDTQYF. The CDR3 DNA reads TGCAGTGCTCGGACTAGCGGGGTCTCAGATACGCAGTATTTT.

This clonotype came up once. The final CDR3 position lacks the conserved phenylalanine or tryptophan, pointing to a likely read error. The CDR3 sequence is CASSSTWSSEAFL. CDR3 bases: TGTGCCAGCAGTTCTACTTGGTCGTCTGAAGCTTTCCTT. J is TRBJ1-1 and V is TRBV6-5; D call uncertain. This CDR3 contains 13 residues. V dropped 4 bases and J dropped 6 bases, with 12 bases sitting between them. The germline V gene has CDR1 MNHEY and CDR2 SVGAGI.

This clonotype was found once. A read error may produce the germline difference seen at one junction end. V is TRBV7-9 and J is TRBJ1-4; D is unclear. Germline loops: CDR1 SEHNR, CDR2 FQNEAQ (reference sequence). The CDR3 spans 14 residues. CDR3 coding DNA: TGTGCCTGCAGCGAGGAATTAGTCAGTGAAAAACTGTTTTTC. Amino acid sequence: CACSEELVSEKLFF.

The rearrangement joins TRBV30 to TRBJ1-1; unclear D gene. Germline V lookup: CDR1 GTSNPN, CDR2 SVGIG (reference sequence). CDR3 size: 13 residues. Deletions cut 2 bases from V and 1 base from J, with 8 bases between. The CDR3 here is CAWSLRGNTEAFF. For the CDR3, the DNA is TGTGCCTGGAGTCTCCGGGGGAACACTGAAGCTTTCTTT. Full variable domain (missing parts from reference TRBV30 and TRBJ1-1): SQTIHQWPATLVQPVGSPLSLECTVEGTSNPNLYWYRQAAGRGLQLLFYSVGIGQISSEVPQNLSASRPQDRQFILSSKKLLLSDSGFYLCAWSLRGNTEAFFGQGTRLTVV.